This T cell receptor (beta chain) was identified in a study of tissue T cells after allogeneic stem cell transplantation (dated 2022 in TCRdb). With respect to the entire study: Using research autopsies of patients with and without GVHD, plus mouse models of GVHD, the study profiled TCR beta repertoires across many tissues. The human arm was a prospective observational study without blinding or randomization. Results and caveats for the whole study, not just this receptor: Sampling depth was acknowledged as a limitation, and the patient cohort was both small and clinically heterogeneous. Only a few T cell clones appeared in more than one patient, yet motif-based clustering showed tissue-specific repertoire signatures that were shared between patients. Within patients, how anatomically similar tissues were was a major factor shaping TCR repertoire composition, regardless of disease or transplant status. The study did not establish which tissue TCRs were alloreactive or antigen-specific, and some clones may have been host cells that persisted. In both patients and mice, only a limited portion of the TCR repertoire detected in tissues was captured by blood and spleen T cells.

The sample's time point label, decoded: mouse harvest day 7 after allogeneic transplant. Mouse grafts combined 10^7 T-cell-depleted bone marrow cells with 10^6 splenic CD5+ T cells, given via tail vein injection. To model GVHD in mice, a major MHC-mismatch B6 (H2b) into BALB/c (H2d) model was used, and tissues were profiled at day 7 or 14. On day 7 or 14 post-transplant, mouse tissues and retro-orbital blood were harvested with separate sterile tools for each animal, and livers were flushed before harvest. Before genomic DNA isolation with the DNeasy Blood & Tissue Kit, mouse tissues were minced using razor blades in buffered saline. Points on this clone: Its cognate antigen has yet to be identified. Here, both gene names and germline sequences come from the mouse. The read ends 1 residue shy of where the CDR3 ends; the end is completed using the germline J gene.

From cysteine to phenylalanine, the CDR3 is 17 amino acids long. Of the CDR3's DNA, 48 bases were read; they are in frame from base 1. Trimming removed 5 bases from V and 0 bases from J; the gene matches leave 8 bases unexplained. Reading the germline V gene gives CDR1 SGHSA and CDR2 FRNQAP. Preparation of the library involved the immunoSEQ multiplex PCR assay. TCRbeta CDR3 sequencing was performed at survey depth by Adaptive Biotechnologies, and CDR3 sequences, V/J genes, productive frequency and template counts were reported. TCR beta CDR3 regions were amplified from genomic DNA instead of RNA. The paper's processing steps were these. Pairwise repertoire overlap between tissues was quantified with Jensen-Shannon divergence, where 1 means complete divergence and 0 identical. Tissues were clustered by single-linkage agglomerative hierarchical clustering of pairwise JSD values and displayed as dendrograms. GLIPH2 was run on all patient samples with simulation_depth 1000, kmer_min_depth 3 and cdr3_length_cutoff 8, and groups with more than two unique CDR3s were retained. A standardized tissue-overlap score was generated by extrapolating Jaccard GLIPH-group overlap across patients to a standard repertoire size of 1000 clones. To look at how diversity was associated with clinical or experimental variables, linear mixed-effect models were used, with tissue treated as a fixed effect and individual treated as a random effect. TCRdb took this table from immuneACCESS and kept in-frame rearrangements with V and J called. Such tables lack part of the clones; where checked against another copy, unresolved V genes explain under half of the gap, and the rest is unexplained. The DNA gave D and trimming, while V, J and clone size come from that table. The sample data list around 8,000 clones, and roughly half of these were observed just once. Roughly 7% of the sample is in the top ten clones.

The sequence links TRBV16 to TRBJ2-3, and 10 bases in between align with TRBD2. The clonotype originates from a female BALB/c mouse given C57BL/6 T cells with graft-versus-host disease after an allogeneic hematopoietic cell transplant. Sequenced material: gut tissue. CDR3 DNA, as far as it was read: TGTGCAAGCAGCCCCCGACTGGGGGGCGTTAGTGCAGAAACGCTGTAT. It encodes CASSPRLGGVSAETLY. The CDR3 as a whole reads CASSPRLGGVSAETLYF.